This T cell receptor (beta chain) was identified in a study of cytomegalovirus exposure and HLA in healthy donors. The donors comprised healthy bone marrow donors. The PCR made use of 60 Vbeta and 13 Jbeta primers. Repertoires were generated with immunoSEQ multiplex PCR, while TCRdb's copy carries only in-frame clones and drops some. This sample has 100,000 to 150,000 clones; 80% occur once, and the top ten carry approximately 10%. The germline V gene has CDR1 MGHRA and CDR2 YSYEKL. With 2 bases removed from V and 0 bases from J, the gap between germline ends came to 14 bases. The CDR3 is 17 amino acids. This clone was counted once.

This TCR was sampled from a man aged 30-40 years in good health and CMV-seropositive. Source material: PBMCs. The chain couples TRBV4-1 to TRBJ2-1; D is perhaps TRBD2 (5 bases). CDR3 DNA sequence: TGCGCCAGCAGCCAAAAGGAGGCGTGGAGCTCCTACAATGAGCAGTTCTTC. Its protein product is CASSQKEAWSSYNEQFF.